This record concerns one T cell receptor beta chain sequence. The data stem from a study of T cell responses to AZD1222 COVID-19 vaccine. Method: immunoSEQ multiplex PCR; TCRdb's copy keeps in-frame clones and lacks some. The sample yields fewer than 200,000 clones, 90% to 95% seen once. The CDR3 runs 16 residues. V gave up 2 bases and J gave up 1 base, with 15 bases separating them. Germline values: CDR1 MNHNS, CDR2 SASEGT. The receptor's source is an adult in good health. The genes are TRBV6-1 and TRBJ2-7, with a tentative D call TRBD1 (6 bases). Specimen: peripheral blood, collected on day 0 of MenACWY control vaccination. DNA for the CDR3: TGTGCCAGCAGTGAAAAACAGGGCAAGAATTCCTACGAGCAGTACTTC. Amino acids: CASSEKQGKNSYEQYF.